The 17 T cell receptor beta chains given below trace back to one sample, sequenced in a study of cytomegalovirus exposure and HLA in healthy donors. The PCR used 60 Vbeta and 13 Jbeta primers. Only in-frame clones appear in the TCRdb table, and some are missing; sequencing was by immunoSEQ multiplex PCR. This sample carries about 98,000 clones, about 80% of them seen once, and the ten largest clones take approximately 15%. Sequenced material: PBMCs. The receptors shown here come from a man aged 60-69 years in good health and CMV-seropositive.

V gene TRBV7-2 combines with J gene TRBJ2-2; TRBD1 aligns across 10 bases. This CDR3 spans 16 amino acids. Germline V CDR1 and CDR2: SGHTA, FQGNSA. Trimming cost V 5 bases and J 3 bases; bases outside gene matches: 6. DNA of the CDR3: TGTGCCAGCAGCCCGGGACAGGGGCGATACACCGGGGAGCTGTTTTTT. Its protein is CASSPGQGRYTGELFF. Supplemented by reference TRBV7-2 and TRBJ2-2, the full variable domain reads GAGVSQSPSNKVTEKGKDVELRCDPISGHTALYWYRQSLGQGLEFLIYFQGNSAPDKSGLPSDRFSAERTGGSVSTLTIQRTQQEDSAVYLCASSPGQGRYTGELFFGEGSRLTVL.

J is TRBJ1-5 and V is TRBV5-1; D is unclear. The CDR3 has 8 residues. Germline V CDR1 and CDR2: SGHRS, YFSETQ. Trimming removed 4 bases from V and 16 bases from J, with 6 bases in between. The CDR3 sequence: CASSPLHF. CDR3 sequence (DNA): TGCGCCAGCAGCCCCCTACATTTT.

This chain joins TRBV19 and TRBJ1-3, with 8 bases matching TRBD1. The CDR3 runs to 16 residues. After removal of 6 bases from V and 0 bases from J, the junction contained 7 bases not matched to a gene. The V gene's germline CDR1 is LNHDA and CDR2 SQIVND (reference sequence). CDR3 in amino acids: CASRLTGASSGNTIYF. Written as DNA, the CDR3 is TGTGCCAGTAGGCTGACAGGGGCCAGCTCTGGAAACACCATATATTTT.

The rearrangement joins TRBV5-4 to TRBJ2-7, with D possibly matching TRBD2 (7 bases). CDR1 and CDR2 (germline): SGHNT, YYREEE (reference sequence). The germline V and J ends were trimmed by 3 bases and 8 bases, with 21 bases remaining between them. This CDR3 has 15 residues. CDR3 sequence (DNA): TGTGCCAGCAGCTCCTCTCGCGGGGGCACTGCTCAGCAGTACTTC. It encodes CASSSSRGGTAQQYF.

The rearrangement links TRBV30 to TRBJ1-4; D perhaps matches TRBD1 (6 bases). In germline, CDR1 is GTSNPN, CDR2 SVGIG (reference sequence). The CDR3 loop spans 14 amino acids. Trimming took off 0 bases at V and 5 bases at J, with 10 bases between the two ends. CDR3 sequence (DNA): TGTGCCTGGAGTGTAGGGGGAGGGAATGAAAAACTGTTTTTT. Translating gives CAWSVGGGNEKLFF.

In its sample, this clone was seen once. The V call is TRBV11-2, the J call TRBJ1-5; tentative D call: TRBD1 (5 bases). Germline V gene sequence: CDR1 SGHAT, CDR2 FQNNGV. The CDR3 has 17 residues. V lost 0 bases and J lost 11, with 23 bases in between. CDR3 DNA sequence: TGTGCCAGCAGCTTAGATGGAGGGAGGAGGGGCGGTGGAGCCCAGCATTTT. Protein: CASSLDGGRRGGGAQHF.

This clone was seen a single time. CDR3 bases: TGTGCCAGCAGCCGAGGGGGTGGTGAGCAGTACTTC. It is translated as CASSRGGGEQYF. The chain joins TRBV7-9 to TRBJ2-7, with D possibly matching TRBD1 (6 bases). Germline V lookup: CDR1 SEHNR, CDR2 FQNEAQ (reference sequence). The ends were cut back, 5 bases at V and 7 bases at J, with 12 bases in the middle. There are 12 residues in the CDR3. The complete variable domain, with remaining parts taken from reference TRBV7-9 and TRBJ2-7, reads DTGVSQNPRHKITKRGQNVTFRCDPISEHNRLYWYRQTLGQGPEFLTYFQNEAQLEKSRLLSDRFSAERPKGSFSTLEIQRTEQGDSAMYLCASSRGGGEQYFGPGTRLTVT.

This sequence joins TRBV6-6 and TRBJ2-7; perhaps TRBD2 as D (6 bases). Germline CDR1 and CDR2: MNHNY and SVGAGI (reference sequence). V lost 6 bases and J lost 0, with 9 bases in between. This CDR3 contains 13 residues. The CDR3 sequence is CASSGGISYEQYF. CDR3 nucleotide sequence: TGTGCCAGCAGCGGAGGGATCTCCTACGAGCAGTACTTC.

This sequence joins TRBV5-1 and TRBJ2-4, with 9 positions matching TRBD2. Germline V lookup: CDR1 SGHRS, CDR2 YFSETQ. This CDR3 is built from 16 residues. V lost 5 bases to trimming and J lost 6 bases; unmatched junction nucleotides: 12. The CDR3 DNA is TGCGCCAGCAGATTCCTTCCCGGGACTAGCTTAAACATTCAGTACTTC. Translated: CASRFLPGTSLNIQYF.

This clone is a singleton in its sample. The chain is built from TRBV2 and TRBJ2-2, with D unclear. Germline values: CDR1 SNHLY, CDR2 FYNNEI. The CDR3 runs to 13 residues. V dropped 5 bases and J dropped 4 bases, with 8 bases sitting between them. The CDR3 sequence is CASSLQSTGELFF. The CDR3 region has the DNA TGTGCCAGCAGTTTACAGTCCACCGGGGAGCTGTTTTTT.

The rearrangement joins TRBV18 to TRBJ1-1, with no clear D. V lost 3 bases and J lost 11, with 7 bases in between. CDR3 length: 10 residues. From germline, CDR1 is KGHSH and CDR2 LQKENI. DNA of the CDR3: TGTGCCAGCTCACCCAGGTGCGCTTTCTTT. This sequence encodes CASSPRCAFF.

To note about this clone: Its ends do not fully match the called genes, so a read error is possible. The gene calls are TRBV7-9 and TRBJ1-6; D unclear. This CDR3 region has 16 residues. Looked up from germline, CDR1 is SEHNR and CDR2 is FQNEAQ (reference sequence). The CDR3 DNA reads TGTTCCAGCAGCTTAGCGTCCGGGGCCTATAATTCACCCCTCCACTTT. Protein: CSSSLASGAYNSPLHF.

This chain connects TRBV19 to TRBJ1-4, with 7 bases that match TRBD1. CDR1 and CDR2 (germline): LNHDA, SQIVND (reference sequence). CDR3 length: 15 residues. With 3 bases clipped from V and 8 bases from J, the junction kept 9 bases outside the gene matches. CDR3 sequence reads: CASSIGGTATEKLFF. CDR3 coding DNA: TGTGCCAGTAGTATTGGGGGGACAGCTACAGAAAAACTGTTTTTT.

The chain recombines TRBV9 with TRBJ1-5; D not resolved. In germline, CDR1 is SGDLS, CDR2 YYNGEE. V dropped 2 bases and J dropped 2 bases, with 8 bases sitting between them. CDR3 length: 14 residues. This CDR3 is CASSVGGRNQPQHF. The CDR3 DNA reads as TGTGCCAGCAGCGTCGGAGGGCGCAATCAGCCCCAGCATTTT.

V is TRBV6-1 and J is TRBJ1-5; unclear D gene. Trimming shortened V by 0 bases and J by 11 bases, and 5 bases separated the two germline ends. CDR1 and CDR2 (germline): MNHNS, SASEGT. The CDR3 is made up of 11 amino acids. The CDR3 spells CASSEASTQHF. CDR3 sequence (DNA): TGTGCCAGCAGTGAAGCTAGCACCCAGCATTTT.

The CDR3 loop is CAWDKGTEAFF. The DNA of the CDR3 is TGTGCCTGGGACAAGGGGACTGAAGCTTTCTTT. The chain has TRBV30 and TRBJ1-1; the D gene is possibly TRBD1 (5 bases). The germline CDR1 and CDR2 sequences are GTSNPN and SVGIG (reference sequence). The V and J ends lost 5 bases and 5 bases respectively, with 9 bases between them. This CDR3 has 11 amino acids.

This sequence joins TRBV9 and TRBJ2-2; no clear D gene. Trimming shortened V by 4 bases and J by 1 base, and 11 bases separated the two germline ends. The CDR3 contains 15 residues. Germline CDR1 and CDR2: SGDLS and YYNGEE. CDR3 sequence reads: CASSPGILNTGELFF. The CDR3 nucleotides read TGTGCCAGCAGCCCAGGTATCCTGAACACCGGGGAGCTGTTTTTT.